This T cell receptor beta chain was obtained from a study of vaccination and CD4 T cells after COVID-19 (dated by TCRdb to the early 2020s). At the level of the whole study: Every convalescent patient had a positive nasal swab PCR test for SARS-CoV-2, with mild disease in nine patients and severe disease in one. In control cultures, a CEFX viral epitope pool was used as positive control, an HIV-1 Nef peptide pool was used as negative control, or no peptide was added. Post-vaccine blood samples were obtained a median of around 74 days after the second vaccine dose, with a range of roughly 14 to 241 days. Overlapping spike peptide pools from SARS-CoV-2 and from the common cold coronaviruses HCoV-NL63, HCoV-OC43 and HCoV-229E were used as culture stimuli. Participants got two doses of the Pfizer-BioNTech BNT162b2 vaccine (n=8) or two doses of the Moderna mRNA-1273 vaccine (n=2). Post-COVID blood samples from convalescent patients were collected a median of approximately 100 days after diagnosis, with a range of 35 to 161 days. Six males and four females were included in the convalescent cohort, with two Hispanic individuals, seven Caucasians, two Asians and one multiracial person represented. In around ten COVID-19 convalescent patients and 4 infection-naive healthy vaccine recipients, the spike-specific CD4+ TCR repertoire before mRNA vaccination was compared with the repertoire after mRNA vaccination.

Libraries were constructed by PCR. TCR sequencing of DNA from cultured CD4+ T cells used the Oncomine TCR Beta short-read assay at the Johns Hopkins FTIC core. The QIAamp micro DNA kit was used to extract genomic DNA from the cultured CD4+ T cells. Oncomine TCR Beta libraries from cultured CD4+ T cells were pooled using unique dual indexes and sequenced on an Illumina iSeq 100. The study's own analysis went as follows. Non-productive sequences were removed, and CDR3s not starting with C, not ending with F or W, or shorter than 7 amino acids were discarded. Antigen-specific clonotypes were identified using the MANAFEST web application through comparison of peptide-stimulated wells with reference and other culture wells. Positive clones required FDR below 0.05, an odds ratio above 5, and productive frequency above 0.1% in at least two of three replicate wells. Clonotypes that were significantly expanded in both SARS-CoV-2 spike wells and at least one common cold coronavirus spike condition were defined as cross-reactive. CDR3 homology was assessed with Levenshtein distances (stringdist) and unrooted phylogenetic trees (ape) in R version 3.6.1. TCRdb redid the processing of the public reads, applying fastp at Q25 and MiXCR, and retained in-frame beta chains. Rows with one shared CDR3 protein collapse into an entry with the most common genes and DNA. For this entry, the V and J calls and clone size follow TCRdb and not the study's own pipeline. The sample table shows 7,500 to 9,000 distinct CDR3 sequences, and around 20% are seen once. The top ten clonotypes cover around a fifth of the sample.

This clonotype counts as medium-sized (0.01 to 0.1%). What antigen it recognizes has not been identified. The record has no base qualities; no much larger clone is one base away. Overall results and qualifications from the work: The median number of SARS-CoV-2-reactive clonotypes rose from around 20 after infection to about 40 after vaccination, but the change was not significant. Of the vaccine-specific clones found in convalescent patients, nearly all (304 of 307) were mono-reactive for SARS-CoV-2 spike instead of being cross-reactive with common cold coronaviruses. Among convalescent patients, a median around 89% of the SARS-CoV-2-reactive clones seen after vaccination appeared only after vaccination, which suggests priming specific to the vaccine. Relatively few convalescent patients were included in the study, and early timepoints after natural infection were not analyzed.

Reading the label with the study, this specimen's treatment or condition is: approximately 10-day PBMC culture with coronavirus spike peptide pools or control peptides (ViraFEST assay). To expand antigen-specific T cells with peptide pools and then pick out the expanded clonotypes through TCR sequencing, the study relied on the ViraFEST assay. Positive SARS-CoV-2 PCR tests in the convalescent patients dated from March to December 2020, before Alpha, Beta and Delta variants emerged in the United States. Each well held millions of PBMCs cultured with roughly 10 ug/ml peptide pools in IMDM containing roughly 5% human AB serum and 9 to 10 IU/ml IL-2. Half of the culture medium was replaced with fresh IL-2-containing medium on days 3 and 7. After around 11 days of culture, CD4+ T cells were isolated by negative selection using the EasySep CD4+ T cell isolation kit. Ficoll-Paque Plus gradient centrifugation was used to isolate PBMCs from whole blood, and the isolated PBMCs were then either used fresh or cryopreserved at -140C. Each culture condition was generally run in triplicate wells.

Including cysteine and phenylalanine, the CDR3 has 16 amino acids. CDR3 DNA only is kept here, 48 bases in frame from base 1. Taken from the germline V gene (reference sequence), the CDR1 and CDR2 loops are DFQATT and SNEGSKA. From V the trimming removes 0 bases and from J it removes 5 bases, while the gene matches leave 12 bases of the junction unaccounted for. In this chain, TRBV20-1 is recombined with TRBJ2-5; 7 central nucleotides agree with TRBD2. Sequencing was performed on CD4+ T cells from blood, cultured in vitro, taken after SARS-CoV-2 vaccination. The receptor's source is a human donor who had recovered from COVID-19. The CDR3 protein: CSARDAGVAVSETQYF. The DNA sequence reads TGCAGTGCTAGAGATGCGGGAGTGGCTGTTAGCGAGACCCAGTACTTC.